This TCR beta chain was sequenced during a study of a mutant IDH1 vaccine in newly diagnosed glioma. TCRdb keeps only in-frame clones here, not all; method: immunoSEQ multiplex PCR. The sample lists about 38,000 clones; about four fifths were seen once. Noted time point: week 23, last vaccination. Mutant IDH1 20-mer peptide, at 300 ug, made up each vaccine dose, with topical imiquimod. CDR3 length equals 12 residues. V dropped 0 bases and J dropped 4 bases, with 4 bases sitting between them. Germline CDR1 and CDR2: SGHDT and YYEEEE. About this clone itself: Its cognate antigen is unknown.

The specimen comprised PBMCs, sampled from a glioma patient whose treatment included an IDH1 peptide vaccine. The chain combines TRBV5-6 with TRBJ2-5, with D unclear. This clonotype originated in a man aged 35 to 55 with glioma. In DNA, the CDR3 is TGTGCCAGCAGCTTGGCCCGAGAGACCCAGTACTTC. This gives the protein CASSLARETQYF.